This T cell receptor beta chain was retrieved from a study of T cells in localized non-small cell lung cancer. Broader study findings: Exceeding tumor, uninvolved adjacent lung had the highest T cell clonality. Median approximately 61 top-100 tumor clones were shared with paired adjacent lung.

V was pared by 3 bases and J by 2 bases, with 8 bases between. The CDR3 length is 13 residues. The germline V gene has CDR1 SGHRS and CDR2 YFSETQ. Comment on this clone: What it binds is not known.

The assay was immunoSEQ multiplex PCR, and TCRdb's table has in-frame clones only and misses some. The repertoire holds roughly 35,000 clones, around 90% seen once, with around 2.9% in the top ten. The clonotype comes from a woman aged 35-70 years with stage I lung adenocarcinoma. The rearrangement links TRBV5-1 to TRBJ1-1; possibly TRBD1 for D (6 bases). The sequencing used peripheral blood, collected before any cancer treatment. CDR3 in DNA: TGCGCCAGCAGCTCACAGGGAAACACTGAAGCTTTCTTT. Protein sequence: CASSSQGNTEAFF. The full variable domain, with the rest looked up from reference TRBV5-1 and TRBJ1-1, is KAGVTQTPRYLIKTRGQQVTLSCSPISGHRSVSWYQQTPGQGLQFLFEYFSETQRNKGNFPGRFSGRQFSNSRSEMNVSTLELGDSALYLCASSSQGNTEAFFGQGTRLTVV.